One sample yielded the 32 T cell receptor beta chains listed below, sequenced in a study of cytomegalovirus exposure and HLA in healthy donors. The PCR employed 60 Vbeta primers together with 13 Jbeta primers. This table comes from immunoSEQ multiplex PCR, and its TCRdb copy is limited to in-frame clones, with some not included. This table holds 150,000 or so clones, nearly 70% found once. Sequencing was performed on PBMCs. Receptors were obtained from a man under 40 in good health and CMV-seropositive.

This clone has a single count. The chain is built from TRBV27 and TRBJ2-6; D ambiguous. Trimming shortened V by 5 bases and J by 0 bases, and 8 bases separated the two germline ends. There are 15 residues in the CDR3. CDR1 MNHEY and CDR2 SMNVEV come from the germline V gene (reference sequence). The CDR3 region has the DNA TGTGCCAGCAGTCTTGACAACTCTGGGGCCAACGTCCTGACTTTC. It yields the protein CASSLDNSGANVLTF.

The genes are TRBV13 and TRBJ2-1; the match to TRBD1 covers 7 bases. Germline trimming cut 0 bases from V and 6 bases from J; bases unmatched to any gene: 8. CDR3 length equals 16 residues. Germline CDR1 and CDR2: PRHDT and FYEKMQ (reference sequence). The CDR3 DNA follows: TGTGCCAGCAGCTTAGGCGGGCCAGGGGGTACCAATGAGCAGTTCTTC. It codes for CASSLGGPGGTNEQFF.

The rearrangement uses TRBV5-8 and TRBJ2-3, with TRBD2 matching over 9 bases. CDR3 length equals 15 residues. V lost 0 bases and J lost 1; bases outside the gene matches: 0. Germline V gene sequence: CDR1 SGHTS, CDR2 YDEGEE. In nucleotides, the CDR3 is TGTGCCAGCAGCTTGGGGACTAGCGGCACAGATACGCAGTATTTT. This gives the protein CASSLGTSGTDTQYF. Based on the CDR3 plus reference TRBV5-8 and TRBJ2-3, the full variable domain is EAGVTQSPTHLIKTRGQQATLRCSPISGHTSVYWYQQALGLGLQFLLWYDEGEERNRGNFPPRFSGRQFPNYSSELNVNALELEDSALYLCASSLGTSGTDTQYFGPGTRLTVL.

This chain uses TRBV6-5 with TRBJ2-3; 7 nucleotides match TRBD2. CDR3 length: 15 residues. J gave up 3 bases and V 2 bases, and 5 bases lay outside the gene matches. CDR1 is MNHEY, CDR2 SVGAGI, per germline. The chain's CDR3 is CASSYGSGGTDTQYF. The CDR3 nucleotides read TGTGCCAGCAGTTACGGGTCGGGGGGTACAGATACGCAGTATTTT.

V gene TRBV29-1 combines with J gene TRBJ2-1; 13 bases line up with TRBD2. In germline, CDR1 is SQVTM, CDR2 ANQGSEA. The CDR3 runs to 12 residues. In nucleotides, the CDR3 is TGCGTAGGACTAGCGGGGGCCAATGAGCAGTTCTTC. The encoded protein is CVGLAGANEQFF.

This clone has only a few counts. The genes are TRBV11-2 and TRBJ1-6; D may be TRBD1 (5 bases). The V gene's germline CDR1 is SGHAT and CDR2 FQNNGV. The CDR3 loop spans 14 amino acids. V was shortened by 5 bases and J by 5 bases, with 10 bases between the two germline ends. The CDR3 here is CASSAGRHNSPLHF. The CDR3 coding sequence is TGTGCCAGCAGCGCGGGACGGCATAATTCACCCCTCCACTTT. The complete variable domain, with remaining parts taken from reference TRBV11-2 and TRBJ1-6, reads EAGVAQSPRYKIIEKRQSVAFWCNPISGHATLYWYQQILGQGPKLLIQFQNNGVVDDSQLPKDRFSAERLKGVDSTLKIQPAKLEDSAVYLCASSAGRHNSPLHFGNGTRLTVT.

V gene TRBV6-5 combines with J gene TRBJ2-7, with 8 bases matching TRBD1. There are 14 residues in the CDR3. The ends lost 5 bases at V and 9 bases at J; junction bases unmatched: 12. Germline CDR1 reads MNHEY; CDR2 reads SVGAGI. The CDR3 DNA reads as TGTGCCAGCAGTCCTATGACCTCCGGGACAGGGCAGTACTTC. The encoded protein is CASSPMTSGTGQYF.

The rearrangement uses TRBV27 and TRBJ1-2, with TRBD1 identical over 7 bases. CDR3 size: 17 residues. Germline loops: CDR1 MNHEY, CDR2 SMNVEV (reference sequence). V lost 2 bases, J lost 0 bases, and 9 bases stayed unmatched. CDR3 loop: CASSLNWATGPNYGYTF. The CDR3 DNA reads as TGTGCCAGCAGTTTAAACTGGGCGACAGGGCCTAACTATGGCTACACCTTC.

The V call is TRBV7-9, the J call TRBJ2-1; 7 bases match TRBD2. The J segment lost 9 bases and the V segment lost 4 bases, leaving 9 bases of the junction unmatched. Germline CDR1 SEHNR, CDR2 FQNEAQ (reference sequence). This CDR3 is built from 14 residues. In DNA, the CDR3 is TGTGCCAGCAGCTCCGGGGGGTGGGAGGGTGAGCAGTTCTTC. The encoded protein is CASSSGGWEGEQFF.

This chain connects TRBV6-6 to TRBJ2-1; 11 nucleotides align to TRBD1. CDR1 MNHNY and CDR2 SVGAGI come from the germline V gene (reference sequence). Trimming cost V 7 bases and J 7 bases; bases outside gene matches: 12. This CDR3 is built from 16 residues. The CDR3 loop is CASKINRDRGNNEQFF. The DNA for the CDR3 is TGTGCCAGCAAGATAAACCGGGACAGGGGGAATAATGAGCAGTTCTTC.

The rearrangement joins TRBV14 to TRBJ1-2; 8 bases are shared with TRBD1. CDR3 length: 15 amino acids. Germline trimming cut 2 bases from V and 2 bases from J; bases unmatched to any gene: 4. CDR1 is SGHDN, CDR2 FVKESK, per germline. In DNA form, the CDR3 reads TGTGCCAGCAGCCAAAGCGGACAGGGCAACTATGGCTACACCTTC. Its translation is CASSQSGQGNYGYTF.

The V gene is TRBV6-1, the J gene TRBJ2-3; 10 bases line up with TRBD1. Germline CDR1 reads MNHNS; CDR2 reads SASEGT. Trimming removed 2 bases from V and 4 bases from J; junction bases left unmatched: 18. This CDR3 has 20 amino acids. CDR3 region: CASSELGPRLGGQGSDTQYF. In DNA, the CDR3 is TGTGCCAGCAGTGAACTCGGTCCGAGATTAGGGGGACAGGGGTCAGATACGCAGTATTTT.

This chain links TRBV7-2 with TRBJ2-7, with 8 bases fitting TRBD2. Trimming removed 5 bases from V and 3 bases from J; junction bases left unmatched: 3. Germline V CDR1 and CDR2: SGHTA, FQGNSA. The CDR3 is made up of 13 amino acids. The CDR3 region is CASSLSGIYEQYF. In DNA, the CDR3 is TGTGCCAGCAGCCTTAGCGGGATCTACGAGCAGTACTTC. The entire variable domain, with the rest obtained from reference TRBV7-2 and TRBJ2-7, is as follows: GAGVSQSPSNKVTEKGKDVELRCDPISGHTALYWYRQSLGQGLEFLIYFQGNSAPDKSGLPSDRFSAERTGGSVSTLTIQRTQQEDSAVYLCASSLSGIYEQYFGPGTRLTVT.

The CDR3: CASNSYVSSTDTQYF. CDR3 in DNA: TGTGCCAGCAACAGTTACGTGTCTAGCACAGATACGCAGTATTTT. This chain connects TRBV19 to TRBJ2-3; no clear D gene. V was cut by 9 bases and J by 0 bases, with 16 bases left in between. Germline CDR1 is LNHDA and CDR2 is SQIVND (reference sequence). The CDR3 spans 15 residues.

This clone was seen once. V usage is TRBV27 and J usage is TRBJ2-7, with D maybe TRBD1 (6 bases). Germline CDR1 is MNHEY and CDR2 is SMNVEV (reference sequence). This CDR3 has 15 residues. The germline V and J ends were trimmed by 6 bases and 4 bases, with 19 bases remaining between them. CDR3 bases: TGTGCCAGCAGCCCCCCGGGTGACAGGCTTTACGAGCAGTACTTC. Residues: CASSPPGDRLYEQYF.

The CDR3 protein is CASSLYKNTEAFF. The CDR3 nucleotides read TGCGCCAGCAGCTTGTATAAGAACACTGAAGCTTTCTTT. The rearrangement joins TRBV5-1 to TRBJ1-1; D not certain. Germline V CDR1 and CDR2: SGHRS, YFSETQ. V lost 1 base to trimming and J lost 1 base, with 5 bases between them. This CDR3 has 13 amino acids. Full variable domain (missing parts from reference TRBV5-1 and TRBJ1-1): KAGVTQTPRYLIKTRGQQVTLSCSPISGHRSVSWYQQTPGQGLQFLFEYFSETQRNKGNFPGRFSGRQFSNSRSEMNVSTLELGDSALYLCASSLYKNTEAFFGQGTRLTVV.

The gene calls are TRBV5-6 and TRBJ1-4, with D maybe TRBD1 (5 bases). Germline V gives CDR1 SGHDT, CDR2 YYEEEE. V was shortened by 5 bases and J by 0 bases, with 17 bases between the two germline ends. CDR3 size: 17 residues. The CDR3 protein is CASSPPSGDSTNEKLFF. DNA for the CDR3: TGTGCCAGCAGTCCCCCATCCGGGGACTCAACTAATGAAAAACTGTTTTTT.

The rearrangement uses TRBV4-1 and TRBJ2-5; TRBD1 matches 11 bases. Near its end, the DNA agrees better with TRBJ2-7, so the J call may be wrong. The CDR3 is made up of 20 amino acids. Germline CDR1 MGHRA, CDR2 YSYEKL. The DNA for the CDR3 is TGCGCCAGCAGCCAAGTTAATTCCGGACAGGGGGCGGGGAGCTCCTACGAGCAGTACTTC. Protein product: CASSQVNSGQGAGSSYEQYF.

The V call is TRBV4-1, the J call TRBJ2-5; TRBD1 is a possible D gene (6 bases). The J call may be mistaken, given a closer DNA end match to TRBJ2-7. CDR3 length: 18 amino acids. Germline V gene sequence: CDR1 MGHRA, CDR2 YSYEKL. DNA of the CDR3: TGCGCCAGCAGCCAATCTGTTACTCAGACAGGAGCCTCCTACGAGCAGTACTTC. Encoded protein: CASSQSVTQTGASYEQYF.

This chain joins TRBV5-1 and TRBJ2-1, with 8 bases that match TRBD2. The germline V gene encodes CDR1 SGHRS and CDR2 YFSETQ. The CDR3 is 15 residues long. The junction had 4 bases not matched to a gene; V was cut back by 4 bases and J by 1 base. The CDR3 here is CASSGIAGSYNEQFF. CDR3 bases: TGCGCCAGCAGCGGTATAGCGGGATCCTACAATGAGCAGTTCTTC.

The chain joins TRBV9 to TRBJ1-5; D unresolved. The CDR3 contains 14 residues. Germline V gives CDR1 SGDLS, CDR2 YYNGEE. V lost 7 bases, J lost 3 bases, and 14 bases lay in between. The CDR3 DNA reads TGTGCCAGCGGGAAGACGGGATCCAATCAGCCCCAGCATTTT. As protein: CASGKTGSNQPQHF.

There are a few counts of this clone. The chain combines TRBV2 with TRBJ2-3; TRBD2 aligns across 7 bases. Germline values: CDR1 SNHLY, CDR2 FYNNEI. Trimming removed 5 bases from V and 4 bases from J; junction bases left unmatched: 9. This CDR3 spans 15 amino acids. The CDR3 region is CASSPSGSKADTQYF. The CDR3 DNA reads TGTGCCAGCAGTCCTAGCGGCTCAAAGGCAGATACGCAGTATTTT.

The chain couples TRBV5-1 to TRBJ2-3; D is possibly TRBD2 (5 bases). Trimming cost V 5 bases and J 4 bases, with 11 bases left between them. CDR1 SGHRS and CDR2 YFSETQ come from the germline V gene. The CDR3 is 13 amino acids. CDR3 in DNA: TGCGCCAGCAGAATAAGAGGGCCAGATACGCAGTATTTT. Translated: CASRIRGPDTQYF.

The gene calls are TRBV7-9 and TRBJ2-1; the match to TRBD2 covers 7 bases. Germline CDR1 and CDR2: SEHNR and FQNEAQ (reference sequence). This CDR3 has 15 residues. V lost 5 bases and J lost 8; bases outside the gene matches: 12. CDR3 sequence reads: CASSVLSGTRDEQFF. CDR3 nucleotide sequence: TGTGCCAGCAGCGTATTAAGCGGGACCCGGGATGAGCAGTTCTTC.

This chain links TRBV30 with TRBJ2-2; 9 bases are a match to TRBD2. Germline CDR1 and CDR2: GTSNPN and SVGIG (reference sequence). The V gene end was trimmed by 0 bases and the J gene end by 8 bases; junction bases not matched to a gene: 7. The CDR3 sequence is 15 residues long. CDR3 coding DNA: TGTGCCTGGAGTGTGGGGACTAGCCGAGTGGGGGAGCTGTTTTTT. This gives the protein CAWSVGTSRVGELFF.

The chain has TRBV14 and TRBJ2-7, with a possible D match to TRBD2 (6 bases). Germline V gives CDR1 SGHDN, CDR2 FVKESK. V lost 8 bases and J 4 bases, leaving 12 bases between the germline ends. The length of the CDR3 is 12 residues. The DNA for the CDR3 is TGTGCCAGCTGCGGTAGCGGTTACGAGCAGTACTTC. It codes for CASCGSGYEQYF.

The V call is TRBV7-3, the J call TRBJ2-1, with 7 bases identical to TRBD2. After removal of 5 bases from V and 6 bases from J, the junction contained 10 bases not matched to a gene. CDR1 SGHTA and CDR2 FQGTGA come from the germline V gene. The CDR3 contains 15 residues. The CDR3 DNA reads TGTGCCAGCAGCCCCTATGGGGGAGGGCGCAATGAGCAGTTCTTC. It is translated as CASSPYGGGRNEQFF.

The chain is built from TRBV30 and TRBJ2-7, with D tentatively TRBD2 (5 bases). The CDR3 has 13 amino acids. V gave up 6 bases and J gave up 5 bases, with 17 bases separating them. Looked up from germline, CDR1 is GTSNPN and CDR2 is SVGIG (reference sequence). The CDR3 region is CACLSEGEDEQYF. In nucleotides, the CDR3 is TGTGCCTGTTTAAGTGAGGGAGAAGACGAGCAGTACTTC.

The chain joins TRBV28 to TRBJ2-7; the match to TRBD1 covers 7 bases. Looked up from germline, CDR1 is MDHEN and CDR2 is SYDVKM. CDR3 length equals 14 residues. The trim removed 8 bases at V and 3 bases at J, leaving 10 bases unmatched. CDR3 in DNA: TGTGCCAGCTATAGCAGACAGGGCCTCTACGAGCAGTACTTC. Translation: CASYSRQGLYEQYF.

CDR3 region: CASSVEQGGAGETQYF. CDR3 sequence (DNA): TGTGCCAGCAGCGTAGAGCAGGGAGGGGCAGGGGAGACCCAGTACTTC. This chain uses TRBV9 with TRBJ2-5; TRBD2 matches at 7 bases. The length of the CDR3 is 16 residues. Germline V CDR1 and CDR2: SGDLS, YYNGEE. Losses at the gene ends were 0 bases for V and 5 bases for J; bases not matched to a gene: 10.

In its sample, this clone was seen a few times. The J gene is TRBJ2-2, the V gene TRBV9, with 7 bases that match TRBD1. V lost 0 bases, J lost 7 bases, and 12 bases stayed unmatched. From germline, CDR1 is SGDLS and CDR2 YYNGEE. The CDR3 totals 17 residues. The CDR3 reads CASSVGGGRVLSGELFF. Written as DNA, the CDR3 is TGTGCCAGCAGCGTAGGAGGGGGCCGGGTTCTAAGCGGGGAGCTGTTTTTT.

The chain joins TRBV28 to TRBJ2-1; tentative D call: TRBD1 (6 bases). The germline V gene has CDR1 MDHEN and CDR2 SYDVKM. This CDR3 spans 16 amino acids. Trimming pared 4 bases from V and 2 bases from J, leaving 15 bases between. CDR3 in DNA: TGTGCCAGCAGTTCTGGACAGAACTCACCCTACAATGAGCAGTTCTTC. As protein: CASSSGQNSPYNEQFF.